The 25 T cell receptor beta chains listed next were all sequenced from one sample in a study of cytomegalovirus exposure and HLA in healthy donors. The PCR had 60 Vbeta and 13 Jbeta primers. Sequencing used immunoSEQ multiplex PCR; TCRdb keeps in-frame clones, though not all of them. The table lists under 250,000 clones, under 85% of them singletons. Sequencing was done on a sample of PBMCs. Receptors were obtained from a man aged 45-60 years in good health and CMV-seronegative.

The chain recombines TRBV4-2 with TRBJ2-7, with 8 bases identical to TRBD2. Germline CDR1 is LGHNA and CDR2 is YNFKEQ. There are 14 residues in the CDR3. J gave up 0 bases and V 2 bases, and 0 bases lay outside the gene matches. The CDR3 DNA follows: TGTGCCAGCAGCCAAACTAGCGGCTCCTACGAGCAGTACTTC. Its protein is CASSQTSGSYEQYF.

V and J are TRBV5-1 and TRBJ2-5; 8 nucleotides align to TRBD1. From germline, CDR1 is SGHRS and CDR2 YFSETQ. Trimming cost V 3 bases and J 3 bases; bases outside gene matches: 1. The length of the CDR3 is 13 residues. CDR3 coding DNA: TGCGCCAGCAGCTCGGGACAGGAAGAGACCCAGTACTTC. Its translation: CASSSGQEETQYF. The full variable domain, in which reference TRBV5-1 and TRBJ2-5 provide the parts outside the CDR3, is KAGVTQTPRYLIKTRGQQVTLSCSPISGHRSVSWYQQTPGQGLQFLFEYFSETQRNKGNFPGRFSGRQFSNSRSEMNVSTLELGDSALYLCASSSGQEETQYFGPGTRLLVL.

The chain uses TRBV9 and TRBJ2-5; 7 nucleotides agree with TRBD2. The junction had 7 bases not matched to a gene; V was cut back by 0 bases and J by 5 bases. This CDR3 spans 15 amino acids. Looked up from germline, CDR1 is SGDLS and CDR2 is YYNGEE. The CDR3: CASSVGTGGRETQYF. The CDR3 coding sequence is TGTGCCAGCAGCGTAGGTACGGGAGGCCGGGAGACCCAGTACTTC.

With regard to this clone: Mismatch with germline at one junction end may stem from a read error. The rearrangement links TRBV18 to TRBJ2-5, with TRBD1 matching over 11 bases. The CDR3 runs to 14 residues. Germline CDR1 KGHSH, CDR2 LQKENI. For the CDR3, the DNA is TGTGCCAGCTCATCAGGGACAGGGGGAGAGAGCCAGTACTTC. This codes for CASSSGTGGESQYF.

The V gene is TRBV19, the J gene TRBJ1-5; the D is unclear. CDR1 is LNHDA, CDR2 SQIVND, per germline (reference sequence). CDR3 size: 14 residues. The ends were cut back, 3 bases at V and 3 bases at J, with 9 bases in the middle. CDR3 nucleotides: TGTGCCAGTAGTATTGCAGAATTCAATCAGCCCCAGCATTTT. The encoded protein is CASSIAEFNQPQHF.

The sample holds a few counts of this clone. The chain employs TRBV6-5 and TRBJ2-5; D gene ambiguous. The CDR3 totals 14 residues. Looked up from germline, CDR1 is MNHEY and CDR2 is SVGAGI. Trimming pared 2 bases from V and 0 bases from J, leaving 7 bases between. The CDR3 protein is CASSYVTNQETQYF. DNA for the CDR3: TGTGCCAGCAGTTACGTGACAAACCAAGAGACCCAGTACTTC.

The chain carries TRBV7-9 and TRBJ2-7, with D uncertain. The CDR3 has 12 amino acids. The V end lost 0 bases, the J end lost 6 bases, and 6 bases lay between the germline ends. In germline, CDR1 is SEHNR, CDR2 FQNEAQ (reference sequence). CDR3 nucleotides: TGTGCCAGCAGCTTAGCGTCCGGCGAGCAGTACTTC. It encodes CASSLASGEQYF.

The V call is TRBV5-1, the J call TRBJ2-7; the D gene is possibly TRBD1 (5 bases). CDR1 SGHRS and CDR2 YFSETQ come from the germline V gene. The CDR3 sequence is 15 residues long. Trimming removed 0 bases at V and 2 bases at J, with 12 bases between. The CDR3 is CASSLASRATYEQYF. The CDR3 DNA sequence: TGCGCCAGCAGCTTGGCCTCCAGGGCCACCTACGAGCAGTACTTC.

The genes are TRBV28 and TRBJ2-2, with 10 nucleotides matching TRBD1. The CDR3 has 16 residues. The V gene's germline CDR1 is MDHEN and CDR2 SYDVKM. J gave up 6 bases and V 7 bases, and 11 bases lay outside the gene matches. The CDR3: CASTNTGTGVAGELFF. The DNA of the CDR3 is TGTGCCAGCACCAACACCGGGACAGGGGTTGCCGGGGAGCTGTTTTTT.

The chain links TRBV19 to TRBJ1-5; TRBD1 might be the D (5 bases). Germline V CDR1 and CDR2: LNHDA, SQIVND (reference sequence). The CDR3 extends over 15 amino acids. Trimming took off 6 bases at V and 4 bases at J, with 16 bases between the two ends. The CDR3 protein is CASRSGGTANQPQHF. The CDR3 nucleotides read TGTGCCAGTAGATCGGGGGGGACGGCTAATCAGCCCCAGCATTTT.

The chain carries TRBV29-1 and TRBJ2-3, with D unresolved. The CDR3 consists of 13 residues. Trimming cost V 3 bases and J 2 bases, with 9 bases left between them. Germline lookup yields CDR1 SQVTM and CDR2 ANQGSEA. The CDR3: CSVDIGYTDTQYF. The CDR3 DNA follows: TGCAGCGTTGATATCGGTTACACAGATACGCAGTATTTT.

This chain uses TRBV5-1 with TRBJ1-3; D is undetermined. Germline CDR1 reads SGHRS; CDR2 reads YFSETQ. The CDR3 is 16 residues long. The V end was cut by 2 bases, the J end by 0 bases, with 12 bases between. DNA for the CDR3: TGCGCCAGCAGCTTTGAGGAACGACTCTCTGGAAACACCATATATTTT. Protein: CASSFEERLSGNTIYF.

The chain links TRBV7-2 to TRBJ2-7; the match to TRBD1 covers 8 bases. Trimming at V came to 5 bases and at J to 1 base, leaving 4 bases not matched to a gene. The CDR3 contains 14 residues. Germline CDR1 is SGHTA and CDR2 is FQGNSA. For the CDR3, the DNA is TGTGCCAGCAGCCGGGACAGGTTTTCCTACGAGCAGTACTTC. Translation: CASSRDRFSYEQYF. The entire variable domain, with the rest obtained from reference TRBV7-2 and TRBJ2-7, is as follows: GAGVSQSPSNKVTEKGKDVELRCDPISGHTALYWYRQSLGQGLEFLIYFQGNSAPDKSGLPSDRFSAERTGGSVSTLTIQRTQQEDSAVYLCASSRDRFSYEQYFGPGTRLTVT.

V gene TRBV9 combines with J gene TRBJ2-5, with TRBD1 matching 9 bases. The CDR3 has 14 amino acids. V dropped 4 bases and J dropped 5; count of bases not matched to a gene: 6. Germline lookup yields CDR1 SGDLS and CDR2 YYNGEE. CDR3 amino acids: CASSPQGAQETQYF. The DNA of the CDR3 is TGTGCCAGCAGCCCACAGGGGGCGCAGGAGACCCAGTACTTC. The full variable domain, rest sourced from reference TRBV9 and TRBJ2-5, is DSGVTQTPKHLITATGQRVTLRCSPRSGDLSVYWYQQSLDQGLQFLIQYYNGEERAKGNILERFSAQQFPDLHSELNLSSLELGDSALYFCASSPQGAQETQYFGPGTRLLVL.

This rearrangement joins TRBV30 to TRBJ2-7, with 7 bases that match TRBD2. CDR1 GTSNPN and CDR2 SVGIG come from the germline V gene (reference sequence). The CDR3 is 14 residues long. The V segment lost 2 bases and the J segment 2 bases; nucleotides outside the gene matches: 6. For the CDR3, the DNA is TGTGCCTGGAGTAGGATGGGAGGGCCCTACGAGCAGTACTTC. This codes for CAWSRMGGPYEQYF.

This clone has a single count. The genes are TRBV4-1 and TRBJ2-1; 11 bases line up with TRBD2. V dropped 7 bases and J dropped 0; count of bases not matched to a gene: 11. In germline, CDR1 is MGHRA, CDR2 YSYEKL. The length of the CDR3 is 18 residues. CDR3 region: CASTPGLAGGFSYNEQFF. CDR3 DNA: TGCGCCAGCACCCCGGGGCTAGCGGGAGGCTTCTCCTACAATGAGCAGTTCTTC.

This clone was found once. CDR3 bases: TGTGCCAGCACCGAGGACAGGGCTTACTATGGCTACACCTTC. Its translation is CASTEDRAYYGYTF. The V gene is TRBV7-9, the J gene TRBJ1-2, with 8 bases aligning to TRBD1. This CDR3 has 14 residues. From germline, CDR1 is SEHNR and CDR2 FQNEAQ (reference sequence). The V segment lost 7 bases and the J segment 3 bases; nucleotides outside the gene matches: 7.

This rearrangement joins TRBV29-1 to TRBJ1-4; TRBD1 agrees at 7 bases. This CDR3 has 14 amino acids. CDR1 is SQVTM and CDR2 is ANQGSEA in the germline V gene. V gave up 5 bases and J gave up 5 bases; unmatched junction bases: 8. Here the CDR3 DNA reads TGCAGCGTTCAGTCCCCGGGACAGAATGAAAAACTGTTTTTT. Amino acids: CSVQSPGQNEKLFF. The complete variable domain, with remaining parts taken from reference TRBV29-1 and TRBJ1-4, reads SAVISQKPSRDICQRGTSLTIQCQVDSQVTMMFWYRQQPGQSLTLIATANQGSEATYESGFVIDKFPISRPNLTFSTLTVSNMSPEDSSIYLCSVQSPGQNEKLFFGSGTQLSVL.

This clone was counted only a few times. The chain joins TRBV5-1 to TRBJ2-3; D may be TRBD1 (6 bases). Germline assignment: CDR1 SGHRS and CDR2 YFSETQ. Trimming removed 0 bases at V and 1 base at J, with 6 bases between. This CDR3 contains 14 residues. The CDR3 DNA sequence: TGCGCCAGCAGCTTGGAGGGGGGCACAGATACGCAGTATTTT. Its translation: CASSLEGGTDTQYF.

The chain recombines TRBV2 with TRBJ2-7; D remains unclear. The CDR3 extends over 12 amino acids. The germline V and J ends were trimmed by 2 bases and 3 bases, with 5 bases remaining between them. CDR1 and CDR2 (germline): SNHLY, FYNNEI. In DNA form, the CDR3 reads TGTGCCAGCAGTGAAAACGGCTACGAGCAGTACTTC. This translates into CASSENGYEQYF.

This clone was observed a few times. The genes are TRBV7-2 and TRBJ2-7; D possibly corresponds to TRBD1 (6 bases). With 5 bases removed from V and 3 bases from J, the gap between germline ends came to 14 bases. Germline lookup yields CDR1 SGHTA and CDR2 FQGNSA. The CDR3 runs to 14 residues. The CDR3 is CASSQYRVGYEQYF. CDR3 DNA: TGTGCCAGCAGCCAATACAGGGTGGGCTACGAGCAGTACTTC.

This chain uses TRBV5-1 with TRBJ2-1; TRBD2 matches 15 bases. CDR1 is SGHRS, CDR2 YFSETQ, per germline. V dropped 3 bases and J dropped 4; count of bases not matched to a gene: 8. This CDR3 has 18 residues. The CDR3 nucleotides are TGCGCCAGCAGCTACGGGACTAGCGGGAGGATAGGGTACAATGAGCAGTTCTTC. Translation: CASSYGTSGRIGYNEQFF.

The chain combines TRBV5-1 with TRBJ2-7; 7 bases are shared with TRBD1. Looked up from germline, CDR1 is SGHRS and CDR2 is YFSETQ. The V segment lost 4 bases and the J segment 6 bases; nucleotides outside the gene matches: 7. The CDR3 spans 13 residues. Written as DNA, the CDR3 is TGCGCCAGCAGCAGATTGACAGGGAGCGAGCAGTACTTC. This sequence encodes CASSRLTGSEQYF.

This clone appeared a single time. The CDR3 sequence is CASSLQGYGYEQYF. The CDR3 nucleotides are TGTGCCAGCAGCTTGCAGGGGTATGGGTACGAGCAGTACTTC. The gene calls are TRBV7-9 and TRBJ2-7, with D tentatively TRBD1 (6 bases). Looked up from germline, CDR1 is SEHNR and CDR2 is FQNEAQ (reference sequence). This CDR3 is 14 amino acids long. Trimming left V 3 bases short and J 4 bases short, with 13 bases between. The complete variable domain, with remaining parts taken from reference TRBV7-9 and TRBJ2-7, reads DTGVSQNPRHKITKRGQNVTFRCDPISEHNRLYWYRQTLGQGPEFLTYFQNEAQLEKSRLLSDRFSAERPKGSFSTLEIQRTEQGDSAMYLCASSLQGYGYEQYFGPGTRLTVT.

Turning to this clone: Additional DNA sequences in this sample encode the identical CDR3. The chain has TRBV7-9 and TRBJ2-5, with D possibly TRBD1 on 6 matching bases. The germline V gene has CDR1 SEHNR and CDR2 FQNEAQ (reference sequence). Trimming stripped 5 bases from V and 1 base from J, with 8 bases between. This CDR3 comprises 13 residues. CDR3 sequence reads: CASSPDSQETQYF. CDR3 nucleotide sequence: TGTGCCAGCAGCCCGGACAGCCAAGAGACCCAGTACTTC.